This entry concerns a single T cell receptor (beta chain). Germline V lookup: CDR1 KGHSH, CDR2 LQKENI. The CDR3 covers 15 residues. With 3 bases removed from V and 2 bases from J, the gap between germline ends came to 13 bases. The data are from a study of cytomegalovirus exposure and HLA in healthy donors. The primer mix had 60 Vbeta and 13 Jbeta primers. Methods used by the authors: Later analysis identified roughly 82 million unique TCR beta chains, approximately 11 million shared. Assay: immunoSEQ multiplex PCR; the TCRdb copy retains only in-frame clones and omits some. That table is the source of V, J and clone size, and D and trimming were worked out from the DNA. This sample carries roughly 120,000 clones, with about 6.8% going to the ten biggest clones.

The receptor's source is a man aged 35-49 years in good health and CMV-seropositive. The sequenced material came from PBMCs. V and J are TRBV18 and TRBJ1-1; weak D call: TRBD1 (6 bases). CDR3 DNA sequence: TGTGCCAGCTCACCCGAGCGACAGGTCAACACTGAAGCTTTCTTT. It translates to CASSPERQVNTEAFF.